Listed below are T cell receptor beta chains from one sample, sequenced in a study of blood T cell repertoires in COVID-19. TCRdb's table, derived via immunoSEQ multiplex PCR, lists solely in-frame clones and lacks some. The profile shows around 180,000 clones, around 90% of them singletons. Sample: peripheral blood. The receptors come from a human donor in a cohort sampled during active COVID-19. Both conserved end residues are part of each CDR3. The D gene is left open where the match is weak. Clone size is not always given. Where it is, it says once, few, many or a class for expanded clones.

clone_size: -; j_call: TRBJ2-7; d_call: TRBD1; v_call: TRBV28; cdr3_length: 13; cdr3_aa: CASSINRGLEQYF; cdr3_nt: TGTGCCAGCAGCATAAACAGGGGCCTCGAGCAGTACTTC
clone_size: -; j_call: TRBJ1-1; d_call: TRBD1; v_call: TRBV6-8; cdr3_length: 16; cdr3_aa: CASSRIRWDRSTEAFF; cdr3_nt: TGTGCCAGCAGTCGGATTCGATGGGACAGGAGCACTGAAGCTTTCTTT
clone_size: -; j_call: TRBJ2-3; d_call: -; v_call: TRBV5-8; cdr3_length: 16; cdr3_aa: CASSLGAKGGTDTQYF; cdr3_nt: TGTGCCAGCAGCTTGGGTGCCAAAGGGGGCACAGATACGCAGTATTTT
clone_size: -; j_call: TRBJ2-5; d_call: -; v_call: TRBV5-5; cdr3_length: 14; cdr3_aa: CASSSPTGKETQYF; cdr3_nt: TGTGCCAGCAGCTCTCCCACCGGGAAAGAGACCCAGTACTTC
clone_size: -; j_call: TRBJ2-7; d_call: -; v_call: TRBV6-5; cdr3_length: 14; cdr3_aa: CASSTMGATYEQYF; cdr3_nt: TGTGCCAGCAGTACCATGGGGGCTACCTACGAGCAGTACTTC
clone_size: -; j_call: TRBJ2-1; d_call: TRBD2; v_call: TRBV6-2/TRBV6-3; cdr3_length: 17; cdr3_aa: CASSYGPGGSSYNEQFF; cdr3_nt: TGTGCCAGCAGTTACGGCCCTGGCGGGAGTTCCTACAATGAGCAGTTCTTC
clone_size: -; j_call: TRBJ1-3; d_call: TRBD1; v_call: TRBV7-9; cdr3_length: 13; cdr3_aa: CASSFGQEYTIYF; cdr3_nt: TGTGCCAGCAGCTTCGGACAGGAGTACACCATATATTTT
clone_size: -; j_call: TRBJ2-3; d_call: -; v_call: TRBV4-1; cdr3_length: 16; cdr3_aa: CASSQGGGVPTDTQYF; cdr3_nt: TGCGCCAGCAGCCAAGGGGGAGGCGTCCCCACAGATACGCAGTATTTT
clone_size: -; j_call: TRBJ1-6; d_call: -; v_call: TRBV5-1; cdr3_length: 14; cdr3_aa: CASSLRQYNSPLHF; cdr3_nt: TGCGCCAGCAGCCTCCGACAGTATAATTCACCCCTCCACTTT
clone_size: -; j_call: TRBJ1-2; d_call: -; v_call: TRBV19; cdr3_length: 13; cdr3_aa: CASRPGLPHGYTF; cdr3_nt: TGTGCCAGTAGGCCGGGACTGCCTCATGGCTACACCTTC
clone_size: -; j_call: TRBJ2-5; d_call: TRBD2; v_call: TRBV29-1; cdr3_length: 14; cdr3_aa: CSGRLAGGQETQYF; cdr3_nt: TGCAGCGGCCGACTAGCGGGAGGCCAAGAGACCCAGTACTTC
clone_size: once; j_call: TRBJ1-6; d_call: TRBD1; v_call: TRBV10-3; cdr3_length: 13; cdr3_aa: CASGQVLNSPLHF; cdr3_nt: TGTGCCTCCGGACAGGTGCTTAATTCACCCCTCCACTTT
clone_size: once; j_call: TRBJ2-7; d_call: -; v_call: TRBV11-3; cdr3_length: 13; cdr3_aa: CASSLAGEGEQYF; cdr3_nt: TGTGCCAGCAGCTTAGCGGGAGAGGGTGAGCAGTACTTC
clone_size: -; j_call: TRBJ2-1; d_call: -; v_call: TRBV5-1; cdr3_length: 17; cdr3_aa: CASSPPSILGPYNEQFF; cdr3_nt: TGCGCCAGCAGCCCGCCGTCAATACTAGGCCCCTACAATGAGCAGTTCTTC
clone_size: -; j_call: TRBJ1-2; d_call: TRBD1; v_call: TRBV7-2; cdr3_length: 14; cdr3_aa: CASSTGQGLYGYTF; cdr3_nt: TGTGCCAGCAGCACCGGACAGGGCCTCTATGGCTACACCTTC
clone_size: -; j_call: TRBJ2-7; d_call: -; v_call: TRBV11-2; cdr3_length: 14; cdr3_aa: CASSLFGPSREQYF; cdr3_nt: TGTGCCAGCAGCTTGTTTGGTCCCTCGAGGGAGCAGTACTTC
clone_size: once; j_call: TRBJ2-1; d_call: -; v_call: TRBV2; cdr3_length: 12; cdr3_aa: CASSESGNEQFF; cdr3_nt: TGTGCCAGCAGTGAAAGCGGCAATGAGCAGTTCTTC
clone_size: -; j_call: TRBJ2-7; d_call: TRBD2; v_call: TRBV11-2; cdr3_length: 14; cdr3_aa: CASSSPGLAYEQYF; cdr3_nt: TGTGCCAGCAGCTCCCCGGGACTAGCATACGAGCAGTACTTC
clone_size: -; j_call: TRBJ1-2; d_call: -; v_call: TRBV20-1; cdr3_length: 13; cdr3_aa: CSASGGANYGYTF; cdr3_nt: TGCAGTGCTAGTGGGGGAGCTAACTATGGCTACACCTTC
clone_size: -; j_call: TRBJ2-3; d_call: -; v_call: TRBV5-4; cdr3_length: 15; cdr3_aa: CASSLGTVPTDTQYF; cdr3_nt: TGTGCCAGCAGCTTGGGGACAGTCCCAACAGATACGCAGTATTTT
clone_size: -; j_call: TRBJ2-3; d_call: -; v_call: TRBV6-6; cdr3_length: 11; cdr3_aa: CASRRTDTQYF; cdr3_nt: TGTGCCAGCCGCCGGACAGATACGCAGTATTTT
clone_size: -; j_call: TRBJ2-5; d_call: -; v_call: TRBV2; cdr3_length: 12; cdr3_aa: CASGGTQETQYF; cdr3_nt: TGTGCCAGCGGAGGGACGCAGGAGACCCAGTACTTC
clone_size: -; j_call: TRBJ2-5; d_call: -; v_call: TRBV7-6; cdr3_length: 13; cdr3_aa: CASSFVGRETQYF; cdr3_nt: TGTGCCAGCAGCTTCGTAGGGAGGGAGACCCAGTACTTC
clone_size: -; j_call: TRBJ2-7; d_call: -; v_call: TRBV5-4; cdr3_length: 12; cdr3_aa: CASSLDATEQYF; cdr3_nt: TGTGCCAGCAGCTTGGACGCTACGGAGCAGTACTTC
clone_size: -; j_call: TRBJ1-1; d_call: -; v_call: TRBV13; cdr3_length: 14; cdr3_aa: CASARGDPDTEAFF; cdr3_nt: TGTGCCAGCGCGCGGGGGGATCCAGACACTGAAGCTTTCTTT
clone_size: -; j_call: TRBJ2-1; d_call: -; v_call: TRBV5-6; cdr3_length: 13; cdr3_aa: CASSLGALGEQFF; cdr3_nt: TGTGCCAGCAGCTTGGGGGCCCTCGGAGAGCAGTTCTTC
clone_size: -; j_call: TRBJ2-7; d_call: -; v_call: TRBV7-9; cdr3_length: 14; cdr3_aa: CASSLIVRPYEQYF; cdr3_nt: TGTGCCAGCAGCTTAATAGTGCGGCCCTACGAGCAGTACTTC
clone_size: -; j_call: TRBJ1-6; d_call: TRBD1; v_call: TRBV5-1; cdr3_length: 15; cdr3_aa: CASRTGTAPRAPLHF; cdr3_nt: TGCGCCAGCCGGACCGGGACAGCTCCTAGGGCACCCCTCCACTTT
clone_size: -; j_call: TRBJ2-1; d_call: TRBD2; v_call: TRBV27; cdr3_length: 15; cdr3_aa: CASRIASGGNNEQFF; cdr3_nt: TGTGCCAGTAGAATAGCAAGCGGGGGGAACAATGAGCAGTTCTTC
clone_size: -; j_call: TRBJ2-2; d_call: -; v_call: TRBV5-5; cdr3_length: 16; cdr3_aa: CASSLGPGANTGELFF; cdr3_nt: TGTGCCAGCAGCTTGGGACCGGGGGCGAACACCGGGGAGCTGTTTTTT
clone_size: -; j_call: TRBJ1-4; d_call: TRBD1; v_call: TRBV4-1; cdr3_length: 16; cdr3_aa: CASSQQPGQENEKLFF; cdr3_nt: TGCGCCAGCAGCCAACAACCGGGACAGGAGAATGAAAAACTGTTTTTT
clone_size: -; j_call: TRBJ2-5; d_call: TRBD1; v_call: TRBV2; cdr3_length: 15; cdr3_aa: CASSKKTGGGETQYF; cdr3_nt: TGTGCCAGCAGTAAAAAAACAGGGGGCGGGGAGACCCAGTACTTC
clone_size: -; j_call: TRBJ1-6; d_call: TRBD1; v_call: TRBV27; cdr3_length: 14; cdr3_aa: CASSTGARGSPLHF; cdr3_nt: TGTGCCAGCAGTACAGGGGCGAGGGGTTCACCCCTCCACTTT
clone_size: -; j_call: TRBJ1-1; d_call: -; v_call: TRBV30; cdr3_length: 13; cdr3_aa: CAWSGRGYTEAFF; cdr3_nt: TGTGCCTGGAGTGGACGGGGGTACACTGAAGCTTTCTTT
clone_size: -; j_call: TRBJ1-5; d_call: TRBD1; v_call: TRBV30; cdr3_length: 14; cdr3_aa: CAWSVLTGAQPQHF; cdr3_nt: TGTGCCTGGAGTGTACTGACAGGGGCTCAGCCCCAGCATTTT
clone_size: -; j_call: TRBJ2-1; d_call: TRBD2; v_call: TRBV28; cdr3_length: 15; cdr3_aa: CASSLVLAGVNEQFF; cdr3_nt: TGTGCCAGCAGTTTAGTACTAGCGGGGGTAAATGAGCAGTTCTTC
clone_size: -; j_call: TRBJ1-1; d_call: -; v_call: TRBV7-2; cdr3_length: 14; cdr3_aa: CASSSGATGREAFF; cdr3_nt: TGTGCCAGCAGCTCAGGGGCCACAGGAAGAGAAGCTTTCTTT
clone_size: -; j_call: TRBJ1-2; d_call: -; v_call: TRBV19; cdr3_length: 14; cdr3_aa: CASSTSDRLNGYTF; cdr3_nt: TGTGCCAGTAGTACCTCCGACAGGCTTAATGGCTACACCTTC
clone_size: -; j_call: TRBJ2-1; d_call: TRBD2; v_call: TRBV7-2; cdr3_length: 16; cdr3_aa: CASSPTGTTDNNEQFF; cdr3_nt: TGTGCCAGCAGCCCTACCGGGACTACAGACAACAATGAGCAGTTCTTC
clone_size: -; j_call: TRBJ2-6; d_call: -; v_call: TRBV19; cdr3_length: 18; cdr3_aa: CASSIVSGRISGANVLTF; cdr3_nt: TGTGCCAGTAGTATAGTCTCAGGGCGAATTTCTGGGGCCAACGTCCTGACTTTC
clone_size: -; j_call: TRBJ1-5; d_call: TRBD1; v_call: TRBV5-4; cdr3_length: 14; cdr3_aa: CASSLQGSNQPQHF; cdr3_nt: TGTGCCAGCAGCCTACAGGGGTCCAATCAGCCCCAGCATTTT
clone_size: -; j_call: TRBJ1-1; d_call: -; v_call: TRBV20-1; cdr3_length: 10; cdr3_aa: CSASVREAFF; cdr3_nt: TGCAGTGCTAGCGTCAGGGAAGCTTTCTTT